The text below deals with one T cell receptor (beta chain). Its matching antigen is unknown. Germline CDR1 is SGHDN and CDR2 is FVKESK. The CDR3 covers 14 residues. The J segment lost 6 bases and the V segment lost 1 base, leaving 4 bases of the junction unmatched. This specimen belongs to a study of cytomegalovirus exposure and HLA in healthy donors. Primers: 60 Vbeta forward and 13 Jbeta reverse. The assay was immunoSEQ multiplex PCR, and TCRdb's table has in-frame clones only and misses some. The top ten hold about 5.6% of the sample, which has 200,000 or so clones, approximately 84% seen once. Notes on the study in general: Serostatus for CMV was the only available immune exposure information. Of the V segments, some could not be distinguished, including TRBV6-2 and TRBV6-3, and were excluded.

This receptor was taken from a young woman in good health and CMV-seropositive. Input material: PBMCs. V and J are TRBV14 and TRBJ2-3; 7 positions agree with TRBD2. The CDR3 protein is CASSQAPLADTQYF. The CDR3 bases are TGTGCCAGCAGCCAAGCCCCACTAGCGGATACGCAGTATTTT. The full variable domain, completed using reference TRBV14 and TRBJ2-3, is EAGVTQFPSHSVIEKGQTVTLRCDPISGHDNLYWYRRVMGKEIKFLLHFVKESKQDESGMPNNRFLAERTGGTYSTLKVQPAELEDSGVYFCASSQAPLADTQYFGPGTRLTVL.